The entry below gives a single T cell receptor beta chain sequence along with its context. Its antigen is unknown. Patients were adults with ileal or ileocolonic Crohn's disease needing resection. This specimen belongs to a study of T cell repertoires in ileal Crohn's disease. Across the study: About half of patients got postoperative therapy: 11 thiopurines, under 20 anti-TNF.

Study outcomes and limitations: Endoscopic recurrence occurred in every patient whose clonality exceeded 26.8%.

The repertoire was sequenced with immunoSEQ multiplex PCR; TCRdb's copy has only in-frame clones and lacks some. The table lists 25,000 to 30,000 clones, 81% of them singletons. The sample was ileal tissue. The clonotype originates from an adult with Crohn's disease.

The CDR3 DNA follows: TGTGCCAGCAGTTACGGGGGGGTGAACACCGGGGAGCTGTTTTTT. Its protein is CASSYGGVNTGELFF. This rearrangement joins TRBV6-6 to TRBJ2-2, with 7 nucleotides matching TRBD2. This CDR3 region has 15 residues. The junction had 1 base not matched to a gene; V was cut back by 2 bases and J by 1 base. The germline CDR1 and CDR2 sequences are MNHNY and SVGAGI (reference sequence).